Presented here are 16 T cell receptor beta chains from one specimen sequenced in a study of blood T cells in healthy people across ages. Sample-barcoded 5' priming and a J-beta primer mix drove a second PCR of roughly 7 to 11 cycles. Via MiXCR, TCRdb re-called the 5' RACE reads, giving one row per CDR3 protein. The sample includes about 640,000 distinct CDR3 sequences, roughly 53% of them seen just once. The material sequenced was blood. The receptors stem from a man aged 55 to 70 in good health.

V is TRBV9 and J is TRBJ1-2; D call uncertain. The CDR3 runs 13 residues. CDR1 is SGDLS, CDR2 YYNGEE, per germline. V was pared by 0 bases and J by 7 bases, with 10 bases between. CDR3 in amino acids: CASSVEASSGYTF. The DNA for the CDR3 is TGTGCCAGCAGCGTAGAAGCATCCTCTGGCTACACCTTC.

The V gene is TRBV21-1, the J gene TRBJ1-4; TRBD1, as called in the table, went unchecked against the DNA. TRBV21-1 is reported as a pseudogene. The CDR3 extends over 16 amino acids. The CDR3 DNA follows: TGTGCCAGCAGCAAGCATTCCAGGGGGCGAAGTGAAAAACTGTTTTTT. Translated, it gives CASSKHSRGRSEKLFF.

In this sample, this clonotype turned up a few times. The V call is TRBV7-2, the J call TRBJ2-7; D is possibly TRBD2 (6 bases). V was pared by 4 bases and J by 3 bases, with 19 bases between. Germline lookup yields CDR1 SGHTA and CDR2 FQGNSA. The CDR3 is 16 amino acids. CDR3 in amino acids: CASSSSAGGSNYEQYF. For the CDR3, the DNA is TGTGCCAGCAGCTCTAGCGCGGGCGGGTCAAACTACGAGCAGTACTTC.

The chain has TRBV6-1 and TRBJ1-2; TRBD1 might be the D (5 bases). Trimming removed 4 bases from V and 8 bases from J, with 11 bases in between. Per germline, CDR1 MNHNS and CDR2 SASEGT. This CDR3 region has 12 residues. The CDR3 nucleotides are TGTGCCAGCAGTGTAGGCAGGGCAGGCTACACCTTC. Its translation: CASSVGRAGYTF.

V gene TRBV3-1 combines with J gene TRBJ1-6, with D perhaps matching TRBD1 (5 bases). Germline values: CDR1 LGHDT, CDR2 YNNKEL (reference sequence). CDR3 length: 15 residues. Trimming took off 0 bases at V and 10 bases at J, with 13 bases between the two ends. The CDR3 DNA is TGTGCCAGCAGCCAAGAAGGGCAGGGTGGCTCACCCCTCCACTTT. This sequence encodes CASSQEGQGGSPLHF.

This clonotype has just a few counts. V and J are TRBV10-3 and TRBJ2-5; perhaps TRBD2 as D (6 bases). V shed 10 bases and J shed 1 base, with 16 bases lying between them. The CDR3 is 14 residues long. Germline-derived CDR1 and CDR2 are ENHRY and SYGVKD. The CDR3 sequence is CATDTGGLQETQYF. CDR3 nucleotides: TGTGCCACCGACACCGGGGGTCTCCAAGAGACCCAGTACTTC.

This clonotype is a singleton in its sample. This sequence joins TRBV20-1 and TRBJ1-1; D is unresolved. The germline V gene encodes CDR1 DFQATT and CDR2 SNEGSKA (reference sequence). With 6 bases removed from V and 0 bases from J, the gap between germline ends came to 20 bases. This CDR3 comprises 16 residues. The CDR3 bases are TGCAGTGCACCCCCGGCGACTGGGGAAATGAACACTGAAGCTTTCTTT. Amino acid sequence: CSAPPATGEMNTEAFF.

As to this clonotype: One end of the junction fails to match germline, which may point to a read error. This chain joins TRBV3-1 and TRBJ2-1; 9 bases align to TRBD2. Germline V CDR1 and CDR2: LGHDT, YNNKEL (reference sequence). The CDR3 consists of 16 residues. Here the CDR3 DNA reads TGTGCTAGCAGCCAACCCCAGCGGGGGGACTACAATGAGCAGTTCTTC. Translated, it gives CASSQPQRGDYNEQFF.

The chain recombines TRBV4-2 with TRBJ1-6, with D perhaps TRBD1 (5 bases). The V and J ends lost 0 bases and 6 bases respectively, with 15 bases between them. This CDR3 spans 17 amino acids. CDR1 is LGHNA, CDR2 YNFKEQ, per germline. CDR3 nucleotide sequence: TGTGCCAGCAGCCAAGACCCCACAGGAGTTCCTAATTCACCCCTCCACTTT. It is translated as CASSQDPTGVPNSPLHF.

The chain couples TRBV6-4 to TRBJ2-1; possibly TRBD1 for D (6 bases). Germline V lookup: CDR1 MRHNA, CDR2 SNTAGT. The CDR3 sequence is 16 residues long. V dropped 2 bases and J dropped 3 bases, with 14 bases sitting between them. CDR3 residues: CASSDTGRGYYNEQFF. DNA of the CDR3: TGTGCCAGCAGTGACACGGGCAGGGGCTACTACAATGAGCAGTTCTTC.

This clonotype was seen more than once but under ten times. The chain carries TRBV10-3 and TRBJ2-1; perhaps D is TRBD1 or TRBD2 (6 bases each). The CDR3 spans 13 residues. The V and J ends lost 6 bases and 9 bases respectively, with 15 bases between them. Germline lookup yields CDR1 ENHRY and CDR2 SYGVKD. The CDR3 loop reads CAISTEGGSEQFF. The CDR3 nucleotides are TGTGCCATCAGCACCGAGGGGGGCAGTGAGCAGTTCTTC.

V is TRBV3-1 and J is TRBJ2-5; D remains unclear. The germline V and J ends were trimmed by 2 bases and 5 bases, with 12 bases remaining between them. Germline lookup yields CDR1 LGHDT and CDR2 YNNKEL (reference sequence). This CDR3 has 14 amino acids. The CDR3 DNA sequence: TGTGCCAGCAGCCAACCTACTACTTCGGAGACCCAGTACTTC. Residues: CASSQPTTSETQYF.

This sequence joins TRBV6-5 and TRBJ1-1; D gene uncertain. Germline V gene lookup returns CDR1 MNHEY and CDR2 SVGAGI. CDR3 length: 13 residues. The ends were cut back, 0 bases at V and 7 bases at J, with 9 bases in the middle. The CDR3 region is CASSYSRAGEAFF. The CDR3 DNA follows: TGTGCCAGCAGTTACTCGAGAGCTGGTGAAGCTTTCTTT.

This clonotype was detected many times. J is TRBJ2-5 and V is TRBV5-4; the D gene is possibly TRBD2 (7 bases). CDR1 is SGHNT, CDR2 YYREEE, per germline (reference sequence). The CDR3 extends over 14 amino acids. V was pared by 1 base and J by 4 bases, with 11 bases between. CDR3 coding DNA: TGTGCCAGCAGCTTGCGGGGGGCCGGAGAGACCCAGTACTTC. Its translation is CASSLRGAGETQYF.

The rearrangement links TRBV15 to TRBJ2-1; D may be TRBD1 (5 bases). The CDR3 loop spans 15 amino acids. With 2 bases removed from V and 4 bases from J, the gap between germline ends came to 12 bases. CDR1 is LNHNV and CDR2 is YYDKDF in the germline V gene (reference sequence). The CDR3 nucleotides read TGTGCCACCAGCAGATCTCAGGGAAAGTACAATGAGCAGTTCTTC. As protein: CATSRSQGKYNEQFF.

The chain carries TRBV20-1 and TRBJ2-3; a possible D gene is TRBD1 (5 bases). Trimming removed 6 bases from V and 0 bases from J, with 28 bases in between. Germline V CDR1 and CDR2: DFQATT, SNEGSKA (reference sequence). The CDR3 runs 19 residues. In nucleotides, the CDR3 is TGCAGTGCGCGATTGGTGGGCTCGGTGCAGGGTGCCAGCACAGATACGCAGTATTTT. As protein: CSARLVGSVQGASTDTQYF.